This T cell receptor beta chain was identified in a study of blood T cell repertoires in COVID-19. Overall study context: Samples came from the United States, Italy and Spain, spanning acute and convalescent COVID-19. PBMCs, B-cell-depleted T cells, or T cells provided the cDNA or gDNA that made up the material.

There are 14 residues in the CDR3. The V end lost 0 bases, the J end lost 4 bases, and 10 bases lay between the germline ends. In germline, CDR1 is GTSNPN, CDR2 SVGIG (reference sequence). Under the authors' procedure: Reference gene primer amplification yielded estimated nucleated cell counts. Only in-frame clones appear in the TCRdb table, and some are missing; sequencing was by immunoSEQ multiplex PCR. Clone size and the V and J calls come from that table; the DNA yielded D and trimming. The sample includes roughly 23,000 clones, roughly 88% seen only once; the top ten take approximately 2.6%. V usage is TRBV30 and J usage is TRBJ1-5; possible D gene TRBD1, 5 bases. The clonotype originates from a man aged 65 to 85 with acute or convalescent COVID-19. Sequencing was performed on peripheral blood. This CDR3 is CAWSVLGGNQPQHF. Here the CDR3 DNA reads TGTGCCTGGAGTGTATTGGGGGGAAATCAGCCCCAGCATTTT.